A single count supports the clone carrying this TCR beta chain. The antigen is undetermined. Treatment of the sample: oral pan-JAK inhibitor, 5-10 mg twice daily. Researchers took lesional scalp punch biopsies and peripheral blood from people who were alopecia areata patients. The data originate from a study of CD8+ T cells in alopecia areata. General study points: Mouse data revealed clearer TCR sharing than patient data did, a gap possibly tied to HLA.

Reverse transcription of extracted RNA yielded cDNA, which provided the sequencing template. Data came from immunoSEQ multiplex PCR; TCRdb stores just in-frame clones and leaves some out. The data contain about 210,000 clones, more than 55% of them singletons. V was cut by 6 bases and J by 0 bases, with 8 bases left in between. The CDR3 has 13 residues. Germline V gene sequence: CDR1 LGHNT, CDR2 FRNRAP. The sample in question was CD4+ T cells sorted from blood, obtained at approximately week 42, from a patient treated with tofacitinib. This clonotype originated in a human donor with alopecia areata. This chain links TRBV12-5 with TRBJ1-1; no firm D call. The CDR3 coding sequence is TGTGCTAGTGGCCGAGGATTGAACACTGAAGCTTTCTTT. It encodes CASGRGLNTEAFF. The full variable domain, rest sourced from reference TRBV12-5 and TRBJ1-1, is DARVTQTPRHKVTEMGQEVTMRCQPILGHNTVFWYRQTMMQGLELLAYFRNRAPLDDSGMPKDRFSAEMPDATLATLKIQPSEPRDSAVYFCASGRGLNTEAFFGQGTRLTVV.